These 23 T cell receptor beta chains came from one sample sequenced in a study of CD8 T cells in ankylosing spondylitis. Study results and limitations: A motif of under ten highly homologous TCR beta variants was seen as apparently characteristic of ankylosing spondylitis blood.

TCRdb recomputed calls from the 5' RACE reads with MiXCR, one row per CDR3 protein. The data hold about 750,000 distinct CDR3 sequences, with around 17% observed a single time. These TCRs are of unknown antigen specificity. The sample consisted of blood, either unsorted or a sorted T cell fraction (not recorded which). The receptor source for this set is a male donor with ankylosing spondylitis.

This clonotype was counted between two and nine times. This chain connects TRBV29-1 to TRBJ1-2; the match to TRBD1 covers 9 bases. V lost 3 bases and J lost 4; bases outside the gene matches: 3. Germline-derived CDR1 and CDR2 are SQVTM and ANQGSEA. The CDR3 consists of 13 residues. CDR3 nucleotide sequence: TGCAGCGTTGAGACGACAGGGGGCTATGGCTACACCTTC. Translating it yields CSVETTGGYGYTF.

The chain joins TRBV7-9 to TRBJ2-1; either TRBD1 or TRBD2 may fit D (5 bases each). V was cut by 10 bases and J by 4 bases, with 26 bases left in between. CDR3 size: 17 residues. Germline CDR1 reads SEHNR; CDR2 reads FQNEAQ (reference sequence). The CDR3 DNA reads TGTGCCACTAAGGTCCCTAAACGGGGCGGGTTATACAATGAGCAGTTCTTC. This translates into CATKVPKRGGLYNEQFF.

The chain links TRBV6-1 to TRBJ2-7; possible D gene TRBD1, 6 bases. The CDR3 has 14 amino acids. Germline loops: CDR1 MNHNS, CDR2 SASEGT. Between the trimmed V and J ends, which lost 5 bases and 2 bases, there was a span of 13 bases. CDR3 residues: CASSTRDITYEQYF. The CDR3 DNA follows: TGTGCCAGCAGTACCCGGGACATAACCTACGAGCAGTACTTC.

This clonotype was found a few times. The chain joins TRBV6-2 or TRBV6-3 to TRBJ2-1; TRBD2 agrees at 7 bases. Germline CDR1 MNHEY, CDR2 SVGEGT. The ends lost 5 bases at V and 0 bases at J; junction bases unmatched: 4. The CDR3 loop spans 15 amino acids. This CDR3 is CASSLADSSYNEQFF. Here the CDR3 DNA reads TGTGCCAGCAGTCTAGCGGATAGCTCCTACAATGAGCAGTTCTTC.

The chain combines TRBV6-5 with TRBJ1-1; TRBD1 matches at 7 bases. In germline, CDR1 is MNHEY, CDR2 SVGAGI. The CDR3 is made up of 11 amino acids. The junction had 6 bases not matched to a gene; V was cut back by 6 bases and J by 11 bases. The CDR3 loop reads CASRYQGGAFF. In DNA form, the CDR3 reads TGTGCCAGCAGATACCAGGGGGGGGCTTTCTTT.

The chain links TRBV29-1 to TRBJ2-3; D not certain. The CDR3 loop spans 14 amino acids. V was pared by 0 bases and J by 2 bases, with 9 bases between. CDR1 and CDR2 from the germline V gene are SQVTM and ANQGSEA. The CDR3 here is CSVEEVGLTDTQYF. CDR3 nucleotides: TGCAGCGTTGAAGAGGTAGGGCTCACAGATACGCAGTATTTT.

In this sample, this clonotype turned up a few times. The gene calls are TRBV5-1 and TRBJ2-1; D not certain. The CDR3 is made up of 14 amino acids. Germline V lookup: CDR1 SGHRS, CDR2 YFSETQ. Trimming cost V 5 bases and J 7 bases, with 16 bases left between them. The CDR3 region is CASRIQQVYNEQFF. CDR3 sequence (DNA): TGCGCCAGCAGGATTCAGCAGGTTTATAATGAGCAGTTCTTC.

J is TRBJ2-5 and V is TRBV9, with 7 bases aligning to TRBD1. Germline-derived CDR1 and CDR2 are SGDLS and YYNGEE. The CDR3 runs 14 residues. The ends lost 3 bases at V and 5 bases at J; junction bases unmatched: 7. The CDR3 bases are TGTGCCAGCAGCGACAGGGGAGCAGGGGAGACCCAGTACTTC. Protein product: CASSDRGAGETQYF.

This clonotype appeared many times. The chain joins TRBV5-1 to TRBJ1-1; 7 positions match TRBD1. V lost 3 bases and J lost 1; bases outside the gene matches: 9. In germline, CDR1 is SGHRS, CDR2 YFSETQ. The CDR3 extends over 16 amino acids. CDR3 residues: CASSSNTGASNTEAFF. The CDR3, as DNA: TGCGCCAGCAGCTCTAATACAGGGGCTTCGAACACTGAAGCTTTCTTT.

The V call is TRBV9, the J call TRBJ2-3, with 8 bases fitting TRBD2. CDR3 length: 14 residues. Per germline, CDR1 SGDLS and CDR2 YYNGEE. The junction had 12 bases not matched to a gene; V was cut back by 7 bases and J by 8 bases. The CDR3 reads CASSSGGALSTQYF. The CDR3 DNA is TGTGCCAGCTCCTCGGGGGGGGCCTTGAGTACGCAGTATTTT.

This clonotype was counted only a few times. The chain recombines TRBV10-3 with TRBJ2-3; 9 bases fit TRBD2. With V trimmed by 4 bases and J by 4 bases, 6 bases remained unmatched. The CDR3 runs 15 residues. Germline assignment: CDR1 ENHRY and CDR2 SYGVKD. The CDR3 coding sequence is TGTGCCATCAGTGCGGTGCGGGGGGGCCCAGATACGCAGTATTTT. Protein product: CAISAVRGGPDTQYF.

V gene TRBV5-1 combines with J gene TRBJ1-1; D gene unclear. V lost 0 bases and J 10 bases, leaving 10 bases between the germline ends. Germline V CDR1 and CDR2: SGHRS, YFSETQ. CDR3 length equals 12 residues. The CDR3 nucleotides read TGCGCCAGCAGCTTGGTGGTGGTCGGAGCTTTCTTT. This encodes CASSLVVVGAFF.

The chain is built from TRBV12-3 or TRBV12-4 and TRBJ2-7; possibly TRBD1 for D (6 bases). The CDR3 extends over 12 amino acids. Trimming pared 6 bases from V and 5 bases from J, leaving 11 bases between. In DNA form, the CDR3 reads TGTGCCAGCAGACACAGGGCCCACGAGCAGTACTTC. Protein sequence: CASRHRAHEQYF.

This chain joins TRBV11-2 and TRBJ1-2; D remains ambiguous. Germline V CDR1 and CDR2: SGHAT, FQNNGV. V shed 5 bases and J shed 8 bases, with 9 bases lying between them. The CDR3 consists of 11 residues. The CDR3 DNA sequence: TGTGCCAGCAGCCACGGGCAGGGCTACACCTTC. Amino acids: CASSHGQGYTF.

This clonotype was seen a few times. The V gene is TRBV20-1, the J gene TRBJ2-7; D possibly corresponds to TRBD1 (6 bases). Germline lookup yields CDR1 DFQATT and CDR2 SNEGSKA (reference sequence). Trimming pared 2 bases from V and 0 bases from J, leaving 8 bases between. This CDR3 is built from 13 residues. The CDR3 DNA reads as TGCAGTGCTAGACCGGGACACTCCTACGAGCAGTACTTC. Encoded protein: CSARPGHSYEQYF.

The V gene is TRBV27, the J gene TRBJ1-2, with TRBD1 matching 9 bases. The CDR3 sequence is 15 residues long. From germline, CDR1 is MNHEY and CDR2 SMNVEV (reference sequence). The trim removed 5 bases at V and 4 bases at J, leaving 8 bases unmatched. CDR3 protein: CASSEQGALGYGYTF. The CDR3 DNA reads as TGTGCCAGCAGTGAACAGGGGGCTTTGGGCTATGGCTACACCTTC.

This sequence joins TRBV29-1 and TRBJ2-1, with 8 positions matching TRBD1. The CDR3 spans 13 residues. Trimming cost V 6 bases and J 2 bases; bases outside gene matches: 3. The V gene's germline CDR1 is SQVTM and CDR2 ANQGSEA. The CDR3: CSVRTGPYNEQFF. The CDR3 nucleotides read TGCAGCGTCCGGACAGGGCCCTACAATGAGCAGTTCTTC.

This chain uses TRBV9 with TRBJ2-2; D might be TRBD2 (5 bases). V was clipped by 6 bases and J by 2 bases, with 11 bases between them. Germline V gene data show CDR1 as SGDLS and CDR2 as YYNGEE. This CDR3 is built from 14 residues. The CDR3 nucleotides are TGTGCCAGCAAAGCGGACTCCAACACCGGGGAGCTGTTTTTT. Encoded protein: CASKADSNTGELFF.

This clonotype showed up just a few times. The chain uses TRBV29-1 and TRBJ2-1, with D possibly being TRBD1 (8 bases). V lost 6 bases and J lost 5, with 11 bases in between. There are 12 residues in the CDR3. The germline V gene encodes CDR1 SQVTM and CDR2 ANQGSEA. The CDR3 region is CSVQGGDNEQFF. The CDR3 DNA is TGCAGCGTACAGGGGGGGGACAATGAGCAGTTCTTC.

The V and J genes are TRBV15 and TRBJ2-1, with 10 nucleotides matching TRBD2. The V segment lost 4 bases and the J segment 5 bases; nucleotides outside the gene matches: 5. The CDR3 has 15 residues. CDR1 is LNHNV and CDR2 is YYDKDF in the germline V gene (reference sequence). The CDR3 nucleotides read TGTGCCACCAGCATCGGCGGGACTAGCGACAATGAGCAGTTCTTC. Its translation is CATSIGGTSDNEQFF.

V gene TRBV15 combines with J gene TRBJ2-6, with 13 bases lining up with TRBD2. The trim removed 3 bases at V and 2 bases at J, leaving 7 bases unmatched. Germline-derived CDR1 and CDR2 are LNHNV and YYDKDF (reference sequence). The CDR3 length is 19 residues. The CDR3 reads CATSSWTSGGAAGANVLTF. The DNA for the CDR3 is TGTGCCACCAGCAGTTGGACTAGCGGGGGTGCCGCTGGGGCCAACGTCCTGACTTTC.

This chain connects TRBV27 to TRBJ2-7; 11 nucleotides agree with TRBD1. Trimming cost V 1 base and J 7 bases; bases outside gene matches: 9. The CDR3 is made up of 16 amino acids. The germline V gene encodes CDR1 MNHEY and CDR2 SMNVEV (reference sequence). The CDR3 region is CASSLFSDRGLREQYF. In DNA form, the CDR3 reads TGTGCCAGCAGTTTATTCTCGGACAGGGGGCTTAGGGAGCAGTACTTC.

This clonotype has a handful of counts. The genes are TRBV29-1 and TRBJ2-1; 8 bases match TRBD2. CDR1 and CDR2 from the germline V gene are SQVTM and ANQGSEA. V was pared by 4 bases and J by 4 bases, with 12 bases of the junction left unmatched. The CDR3 runs to 16 residues. The DNA of the CDR3 is TGCAGCGTTGGCGGCGGGAGGTGGGGGGGGTACAATGAGCAGTTCTTC. Its translation: CSVGGGRWGGYNEQFF.